A selection of T cell receptor beta chains follows, all from one sample in a study of beta chain features in type 1 diabetes. The protocol was immunoSEQ multiplex PCR, while the TCRdb copy is restricted to in-frame clones and leaves out a portion. The data show more than 250,000 clones, 24% seen once. The sample consisted of naive CD4+ T cells from blood. The receptors stem from a woman aged 25-40 years with type 1 diabetes. Each CDR3 is given with its conserved first and last residue. D genes are given only for firm matches.

j_call	v_call	d_call	cdr3_aa
TRBJ2-3	TRBV29-1	TRBD1	CSVGGTGGTDTQYF
TRBJ2-7	TRBV7-9	.	CASSPISKSGYEQYF
TRBJ2-1	TRBV7-3	TRBD2	CASSLGLAGDEQFF
TRBJ2-1	TRBV29-1	TRBD1	CSVLRGNEQFF
TRBJ2-1	TRBV9	TRBD2	CASSVTGGSYNEQFF
TRBJ1-1	TRBV29-1	.	CSVRGLPNTEAFF
TRBJ2-5	TRBV7-2	TRBD2	CASSPTSGTLETQYF
TRBJ2-5	TRBV29-1	.	CSVDPNLRSQYF
TRBJ2-7	TRBV9	.	CASSVGTDSYEQYF
TRBJ2-5	TRBV2	.	CASVQSWRETQYF
TRBJ1-2	TRBV5-6	.	CASSLVGRGDGYTF
TRBJ2-5	TRBV5-4	.	CASSNPDSKETQYF
TRBJ2-7	TRBV11-2	TRBD1	CASSTTGGKNYEQYF
TRBJ1-5	TRBV29-1	.	CSVSSGADNQPQHF
TRBJ2-1	TRBV7-3	TRBD2	CASSWTSGSGEQFF
TRBJ1-1	TRBV6-5	TRBD1	CASTRTGRTEAFF
TRBJ2-2	TRBV4-1	.	CASSQWAGIRPRELFF
TRBJ2-6	TRBV12-5	.	CASGSLGGRGLLPSGANVLTF
TRBJ2-1	TRBV5-1	TRBD2	CASSLQSGRDNEQFF
TRBJ2-6	TRBV2	.	CASSEWAPSSGANVLTF
TRBJ2-7	TRBV30	TRBD1	CAWGQGGGAYEQYF
TRBJ2-5	TRBV18	TRBD1	CASSSGGAETQYF
TRBJ2-6	TRBV7-9	.	CASSLALQVSGANVLTF
TRBJ2-1	TRBV28	.	CAAVTSSYNEQFF
TRBJ2-7	TRBV29-1	TRBD2	CSVAPNLSGSWEYF
TRBJ2-7	TRBV11-2	.	CASSSTWRSDSYEQYF
TRBJ2-1	TRBV29-1	.	CSVTKGGSYNEQFF
TRBJ2-3	TRBV29-1	.	CSVESTGNTDTQYF